The 30 T cell receptor beta chains below were found in one sample sequenced in a study of blood T cell repertoires in COVID-19. Sequencing was performed with immunoSEQ multiplex PCR; in TCRdb, only in-frame clones are kept and a portion is missing. The table records about 69,000 clones, 85% to 90% of them present only once. Sequencing was performed on peripheral blood. These receptors were taken from an older man with acute or convalescent COVID-19.

The rearrangement joins TRBV27 to TRBJ2-4; 7 nucleotides match TRBD1. This CDR3 is built from 14 residues. CDR1 MNHEY and CDR2 SMNVEV come from the germline V gene (reference sequence). The V gene end was trimmed by 3 bases and the J gene end by 7 bases; junction bases not matched to a gene: 6. CDR3 sequence reads: CASSLDPQGNIQYF. CDR3 DNA: TGTGCCAGCAGTTTGGACCCACAGGGGAACATTCAGTACTTC.

V is TRBV6-5 and J is TRBJ1-1; D call uncertain. The CDR3 covers 12 residues. Trimming cost V 7 bases and J 1 base, with 7 bases left between them. CDR1 is MNHEY, CDR2 SVGAGI, per germline. DNA for the CDR3: TGTGCCAGCAAAGTCGGGAACACTGAAGCTTTCTTT. This sequence encodes CASKVGNTEAFF.

This chain joins TRBV7-2 and TRBJ1-3; D remains ambiguous. Germline V gene lookup returns CDR1 SGHTA and CDR2 FQGNSA. This CDR3 comprises 14 residues. The ends were cut back, 5 bases at V and 0 bases at J, with 8 bases in the middle. As DNA, the CDR3 is TGTGCCAGCAGCCCCCTATACTCTGGAAACACCATATATTTT. Its protein is CASSPLYSGNTIYF. The full variable domain, completed using reference TRBV7-2 and TRBJ1-3, is GAGVSQSPSNKVTEKGKDVELRCDPISGHTALYWYRQSLGQGLEFLIYFQGNSAPDKSGLPSDRFSAERTGGSVSTLTIQRTQQEDSAVYLCASSPLYSGNTIYFGEGSWLTVV.

This chain links TRBV9 with TRBJ2-3; 7 positions match TRBD1. V lost 0 bases and J lost 8; bases outside the gene matches: 12. The CDR3 contains 16 residues. The germline V gene has CDR1 SGDLS and CDR2 YYNGEE. The CDR3 region is CASSVGDRALGGTQYF. CDR3 bases: TGTGCCAGCAGCGTAGGAGACAGGGCTTTAGGGGGTACGCAGTATTTT.

This chain connects TRBV11-2 to TRBJ1-4; D unresolved. The CDR3 length is 14 residues. The germline V and J ends were trimmed by 4 bases and 8 bases, with 14 bases remaining between them. In germline, CDR1 is SGHAT, CDR2 FQNNGV. DNA for the CDR3: TGTGCCAGCAGCTCATGGACTGGCGGGGAAAAACTGTTTTTT. Translated: CASSSWTGGEKLFF.

The CDR3 protein is CAWSIHRSFRPEQYF. In DNA form, the CDR3 reads TGTGCCTGGAGTATACACAGGAGCTTTCGTCCCGAGCAGTACTTC. The chain couples TRBV30 to TRBJ2-7; D is perhaps TRBD1 (5 bases). The CDR3 totals 15 residues. V was pared by 2 bases and J by 6 bases, with 20 bases between. Germline CDR1 is GTSNPN and CDR2 is SVGIG (reference sequence).

The J gene is TRBJ2-5, the V gene TRBV5-4; D might be TRBD1 (6 bases). V lost 5 bases, J lost 0 bases, and 11 bases lay in between. Looked up from germline, CDR1 is SGHNT and CDR2 is YYREEE (reference sequence). The CDR3 covers 14 residues. CDR3 in DNA: TGTGCCAGCAGTTCCGACAGGTACCAAGAGACCCAGTACTTC. It specifies CASSSDRYQETQYF.

The V call is TRBV11-2, the J call TRBJ2-1; 9 bases map to TRBD1. V gave up 2 bases and J gave up 4 bases; unmatched junction bases: 9. The CDR3 sequence is 17 residues long. Germline CDR1 and CDR2: SGHAT and FQNNGV. The CDR3 loop reads CASSLKGPGTGYNEQFF. The CDR3 DNA sequence: TGTGCCAGCAGCTTAAAAGGACCCGGGACAGGGTACAATGAGCAGTTCTTC.

This chain connects TRBV29-1 to TRBJ1-4, with TRBD1 as a possible D gene (5 bases). From germline, CDR1 is SQVTM and CDR2 ANQGSEA. This CDR3 spans 13 amino acids. V shed 3 bases and J shed 6 bases, with 11 bases lying between them. The CDR3 here is CSVETSGYEKLFF. The CDR3 DNA reads as TGCAGCGTTGAGACGTCAGGGTATGAAAAACTGTTTTTT. The full variable domain, rest sourced from reference TRBV29-1 and TRBJ1-4, is SAVISQKPSRDICQRGTSLTIQCQVDSQVTMMFWYRQQPGQSLTLIATANQGSEATYESGFVIDKFPISRPNLTFSTLTVSNMSPEDSSIYLCSVETSGYEKLFFGSGTQLSVL.

V is TRBV11-3 and J is TRBJ1-2, with D possibly being TRBD1 (6 bases). Trimming removed 6 bases at V and 7 bases at J, with 15 bases between. Germline CDR1 and CDR2: SGHNT and YENEEA. CDR3 length equals 13 residues. CDR3 region: CASSRGGTIGYTF. In DNA form, the CDR3 reads TGTGCCAGCAGTCGGGGGGGCACCATTGGCTACACCTTC.

The V and J genes are TRBV3-1 (or the pseudogene TRBV3-2) and TRBJ1-3; D is uncertain. Germline lookup yields CDR1 LGHDT and CDR2 YNNKEL (reference sequence). There are 15 residues in the CDR3. Trimming took 4 bases from V and 2 from J, leaving 12 bases between them. CDR3 nucleotides: TGTGCCAGCAGCCTCCCGGGGTTAGCTGGAAACACCATATATTTT. Translating gives CASSLPGLAGNTIYF.

This chain's CDR3 is CASSLLGGGYTF. In DNA form, the CDR3 reads TGTGCCAGCAGCTTACTGGGAGGTGGCTACACCTTC. V usage is TRBV7-2 and J usage is TRBJ1-2; the D is unclear. The CDR3 is 12 residues long. In germline, CDR1 is SGHTA, CDR2 FQGNSA. V lost 2 bases, J lost 7 bases, and 8 bases lay in between.

This clone was observed a handful of times. This chain joins TRBV9 and TRBJ2-7, with D perhaps matching TRBD2 (6 bases). The germline CDR1 and CDR2 sequences are SGDLS and YYNGEE. This CDR3 has 15 amino acids. Between the trimmed V and J ends, which lost 3 bases and 3 bases, there was a span of 16 bases. The DNA for the CDR3 is TGTGCCAGCAGCGGTCAAACCGGGAGTAACTACGAGCAGTACTTC. This codes for CASSGQTGSNYEQYF.

V and J are TRBV24-1 and TRBJ2-5; D perhaps matches TRBD2 (5 bases). CDR1 is KGHDR and CDR2 is SFDVKD in the germline V gene. The V end lost 2 bases, the J end lost 5 bases, and 11 bases lay between the germline ends. The CDR3 covers 14 residues. Here the CDR3 reads CATSDSPGKETQYF. CDR3 sequence (DNA): TGTGCCACCAGTGATTCCCCGGGAAAGGAGACCCAGTACTTC.

The J gene is TRBJ2-5, the V gene TRBV27; D is perhaps TRBD1 (5 bases). V was trimmed by 6 bases and J by 1 base, leaving 9 bases between them. The CDR3 extends over 13 amino acids. The germline CDR1 and CDR2 sequences are MNHEY and SMNVEV (reference sequence). DNA of the CDR3: TGTGCCAGCAGCAGAGACAGCCAAGAGACCCAGTACTTC. Its translation is CASSRDSQETQYF.

This clone was seen once. The chain recombines TRBV6-6 with TRBJ2-1; 12 bases agree with TRBD2. The CDR3 totals 17 residues. Per germline, CDR1 MNHNY and CDR2 SVGAGI (reference sequence). After removal of 5 bases from V and 8 bases from J, the junction contained 13 bases not matched to a gene. The CDR3 sequence is CASSQPTSGRPRHEQFF. In DNA, the CDR3 is TGTGCCAGCAGTCAACCCACTAGCGGGAGGCCAAGGCATGAGCAGTTCTTC.

J is TRBJ1-6 and V is TRBV12-5; 7 bases align to TRBD1. Germline CDR1 is LGHNT and CDR2 is FRNRAP. J lost 7 bases, V lost 5 bases, and 14 bases had no gene match. The CDR3 has 17 residues. Here the CDR3 DNA reads TGTGCTAGTGGTATCCTGACAGGGCGCGCGGTAAATTCACCCCTCCACTTT. It specifies CASGILTGRAVNSPLHF.

The chain employs TRBV7-2 and TRBJ1-1; 7 bases agree with TRBD1. Trimming cost V 5 bases and J 1 base; bases outside gene matches: 7. The CDR3 covers 15 residues. Germline assignment: CDR1 SGHTA and CDR2 FQGNSA. The CDR3 sequence is CASSVNRGENTEAFF. The CDR3 DNA reads TGTGCCAGCAGCGTGAACAGGGGTGAGAACACTGAAGCTTTCTTT.

The CDR3 loop reads CASSPGQGFFTDTQYF. DNA for the CDR3: TGTGCCAGCAGCCCGGGACAGGGTTTTTTCACAGATACGCAGTATTTT. The chain joins TRBV11-3 to TRBJ2-3; 9 bases fit TRBD1. CDR1 is SGHNT and CDR2 is YENEEA in the germline V gene. CDR3 length equals 16 residues. V was pared by 5 bases and J by 2 bases, with 8 bases of the junction left unmatched.

The rearrangement joins TRBV19 to TRBJ2-1; TRBD2 is a possible D gene (6 bases). The germline V and J ends were trimmed by 6 bases and 8 bases, with 20 bases remaining between them. Germline V gene lookup returns CDR1 LNHDA and CDR2 SQIVND (reference sequence). The CDR3 contains 15 residues. The CDR3 DNA reads TGTGCCAGTAGATTGCGGGCAGGGAGGTTCGATGAGCAGTTCTTC. It is translated as CASRLRAGRFDEQFF.

J is TRBJ1-4 and V is TRBV7-6, with D possibly TRBD1 on 5 matching bases. The V gene lost 3 bases and the J gene lost 6 bases, with 14 bases spanning the gap. There are 15 residues in the CDR3. Germline-derived CDR1 and CDR2 are SGHVS and FNYEAQ. The CDR3, as DNA: TGTGCCAGCAGCTTCTCCAGGGCCCTGGATGAAAAACTGTTTTTT. Translated, it gives CASSFSRALDEKLFF.

This chain connects TRBV7-2 to TRBJ2-1; 10 bases line up with TRBD2. V dropped 5 bases and J dropped 2; count of bases not matched to a gene: 3. This CDR3 has 15 residues. Per germline, CDR1 SGHTA and CDR2 FQGNSA. The CDR3 reads CASSPGLAAYNEQFF. CDR3 coding DNA: TGTGCCAGCAGCCCCGGACTAGCGGCCTACAATGAGCAGTTCTTC.

This chain connects TRBV7-9 to TRBJ1-1; TRBD1 agrees at 7 bases. V was pared by 4 bases and J by 1 base, with 15 bases of the junction left unmatched. Germline-derived CDR1 and CDR2 are SEHNR and FQNEAQ (reference sequence). The CDR3 covers 18 residues. Here the CDR3 reads CASSSRQGTGQGNTEAFF. Written as DNA, the CDR3 is TGTGCCAGCAGCTCCAGACAGGGTACGGGGCAGGGGAACACTGAAGCTTTCTTT.

The gene calls are TRBV9 and TRBJ1-3; D unresolved. V was trimmed by 0 bases and J by 3 bases, leaving 10 bases between them. Per germline, CDR1 SGDLS and CDR2 YYNGEE. The CDR3 runs to 15 residues. The CDR3 DNA reads TGTGCCAGCAGCGTAGGGGGAGGCTATGGAAACACCATATATTTT. This sequence encodes CASSVGGGYGNTIYF. The full variable domain, with the rest looked up from reference TRBV9 and TRBJ1-3, is DSGVTQTPKHLITATGQRVTLRCSPRSGDLSVYWYQQSLDQGLQFLIQYYNGEERAKGNILERFSAQQFPDLHSELNLSSLELGDSALYFCASSVGGGYGNTIYFGEGSWLTVV.

Here the CDR3 reads CASRQQGVLEKLFF. The CDR3 region has the DNA TGTGCCAGTCGACAACAGGGAGTCTTGGAAAAACTGTTTTTT. The chain uses TRBV28 and TRBJ1-4; perhaps TRBD1 as D (6 bases). Germline lookup yields CDR1 MDHEN and CDR2 SYDVKM. The CDR3 contains 14 residues. Trimming cost V 9 bases and J 8 bases, with 19 bases left between them.

The CDR3 sequence is CASSLVVMGGSPLHF. DNA for the CDR3: TGTGCCAGCAGCTTAGTTGTGATGGGAGGATCACCCCTCCACTTT. The rearrangement uses TRBV7-8 and TRBJ1-6, with D unclear. This CDR3 is built from 15 residues. Trimming removed 1 base at V and 10 bases at J, with 14 bases between. Germline-derived CDR1 and CDR2 are SGHVS and FQNEAQ.

The chain recombines TRBV5-1 with TRBJ1-1, with TRBD1 identical over 8 bases. The CDR3 extends over 15 amino acids. Germline assignment: CDR1 SGHRS and CDR2 YFSETQ. V dropped 0 bases and J dropped 7; count of bases not matched to a gene: 8. As DNA, the CDR3 is TGCGCCAGCAGCTTGGGAGGGACAGGCGAACTTGAAGCTTTCTTT. It yields the protein CASSLGGTGELEAFF.

This chain links TRBV10-1 with TRBJ1-2; D ambiguous. This CDR3 contains 14 residues. In germline, CDR1 is WNHNN, CDR2 SYGVQD (reference sequence). V lost 4 bases and J 5 bases, leaving 14 bases between the germline ends. The CDR3 reads CASSATRTGYGYTF. CDR3 bases: TGCGCCAGCAGTGCTACCCGGACGGGATATGGCTACACCTTC.

V usage is TRBV2 and J usage is TRBJ2-3; TRBD2 agrees at 10 bases. After removal of 6 bases from V and 5 bases from J, the junction contained 8 bases not matched to a gene. The CDR3 extends over 15 amino acids. CDR1 and CDR2 (germline): SNHLY, FYNNEI. The CDR3 nucleotides read TGTGCCAGCAGACTACAGCGGGAGGGCGGAGATACGCAGTATTTT. Amino acids: CASRLQREGGDTQYF.

The chain links TRBV7-2 to TRBJ1-2; 7 bases map to TRBD1. This CDR3 is 14 amino acids long. Germline-derived CDR1 and CDR2 are SGHTA and FQGNSA. The V gene end was trimmed by 4 bases and the J gene end by 5 bases; junction bases not matched to a gene: 7. DNA of the CDR3: TGTGCCAGCAGCTCCACCGGGACAGATTATGGCTACACCTTC. Amino acid sequence: CASSSTGTDYGYTF.